This T cell receptor (beta chain) was sequenced during a study of blood T cells in healthy people across ages. V was shortened by 5 bases and J by 8 bases, with 19 bases between the two germline ends. Looked up from germline, CDR1 is SEHNR and CDR2 is FQNEAQ (reference sequence). CDR3 length equals 15 residues. Through a sample-barcoded 5' primer and a J-beta primer mix, a second PCR was run for roughly 7 to 12 cycles. TCRdb processed the 5' RACE reads anew with MiXCR; each CDR3 protein has one entry. The repertoire holds about 670,000 distinct CDR3 sequences, with 40% to 45% as singletons. The sequence was collected from an elderly man in good health. The chain links TRBV7-9 to TRBJ2-1; the D gene is possibly TRBD1 (6 bases). The specimen sequenced was blood. CDR3: CASSHPGALFDEQFF. Written as DNA, the CDR3 is TGTGCCAGCAGCCACCCAGGGGCGCTTTTTGATGAGCAGTTCTTC.